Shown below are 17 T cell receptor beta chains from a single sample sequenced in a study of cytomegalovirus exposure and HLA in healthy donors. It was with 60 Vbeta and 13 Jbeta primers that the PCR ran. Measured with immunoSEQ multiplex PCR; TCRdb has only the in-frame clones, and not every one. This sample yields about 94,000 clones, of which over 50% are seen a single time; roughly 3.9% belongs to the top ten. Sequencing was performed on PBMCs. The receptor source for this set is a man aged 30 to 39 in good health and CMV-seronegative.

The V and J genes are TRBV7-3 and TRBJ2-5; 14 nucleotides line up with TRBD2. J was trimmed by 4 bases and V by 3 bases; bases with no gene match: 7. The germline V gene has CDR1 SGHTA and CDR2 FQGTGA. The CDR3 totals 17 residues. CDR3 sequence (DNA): TGTGCCAGCAGCTTTTCCCCCGGGACTAGCGGGAGAGAGACCCAGTACTTC. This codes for CASSFSPGTSGRETQYF.

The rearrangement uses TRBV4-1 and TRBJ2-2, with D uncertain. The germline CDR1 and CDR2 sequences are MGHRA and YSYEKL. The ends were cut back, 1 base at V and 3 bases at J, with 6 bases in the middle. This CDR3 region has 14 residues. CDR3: CASSQVSDTGELFF. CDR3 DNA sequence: TGCGCCAGCAGCCAAGTATCCGACACCGGGGAGCTGTTTTTT.

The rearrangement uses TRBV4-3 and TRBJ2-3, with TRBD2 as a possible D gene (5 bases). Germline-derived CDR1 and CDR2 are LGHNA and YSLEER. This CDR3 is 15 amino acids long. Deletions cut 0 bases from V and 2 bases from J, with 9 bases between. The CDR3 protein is CASSQDQDSTDTQYF. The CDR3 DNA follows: TGCGCCAGCAGCCAAGATCAGGACTCCACAGATACGCAGTATTTT.

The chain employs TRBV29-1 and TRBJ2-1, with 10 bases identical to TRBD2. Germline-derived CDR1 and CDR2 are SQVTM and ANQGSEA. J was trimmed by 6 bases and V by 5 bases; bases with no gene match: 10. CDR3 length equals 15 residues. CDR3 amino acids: CSVTRGTSAVNEQFF. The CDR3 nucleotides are TGCAGCGTTACCCGTGGGACTAGCGCGGTCAATGAGCAGTTCTTC.

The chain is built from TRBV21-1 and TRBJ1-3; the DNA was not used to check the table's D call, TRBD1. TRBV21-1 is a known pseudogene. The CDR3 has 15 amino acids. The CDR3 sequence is CASSKGSRVGNTIYF. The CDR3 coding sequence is TGTGCCAGCAGCAAAGGGAGCAGGGTGGGAAACACCATATATTTT.

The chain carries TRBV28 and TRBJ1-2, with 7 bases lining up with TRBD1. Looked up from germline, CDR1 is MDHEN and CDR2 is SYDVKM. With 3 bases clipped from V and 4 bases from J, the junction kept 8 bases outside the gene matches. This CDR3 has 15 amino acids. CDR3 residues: CASSLRDRAVYGYTF. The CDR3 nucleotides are TGTGCCAGCAGTTTGCGGGACAGAGCTGTCTATGGCTACACCTTC.

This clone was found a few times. The CDR3 DNA follows: TGTGCCTGGGAGACCGGGACAGGGATCGGGCAGTACTTC. As protein: CAWETGTGIGQYF. V is TRBV30 and J is TRBJ2-7; 9 nucleotides align to TRBD1. The CDR3 is 13 amino acids. J lost 9 bases, V lost 5 bases, and 11 bases had no gene match. In germline, CDR1 is GTSNPN, CDR2 SVGIG (reference sequence).

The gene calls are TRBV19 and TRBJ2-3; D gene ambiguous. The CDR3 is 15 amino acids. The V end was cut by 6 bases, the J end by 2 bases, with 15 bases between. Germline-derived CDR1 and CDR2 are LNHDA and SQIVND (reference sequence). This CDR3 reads CASSKLMTTTDTQYF. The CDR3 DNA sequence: TGTGCCAGTAGCAAACTGATGACAACCACAGATACGCAGTATTTT.

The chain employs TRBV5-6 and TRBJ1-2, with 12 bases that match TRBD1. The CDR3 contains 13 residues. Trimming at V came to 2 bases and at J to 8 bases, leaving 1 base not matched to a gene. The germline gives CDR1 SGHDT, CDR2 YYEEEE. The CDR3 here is CASSFGTGGGYTF. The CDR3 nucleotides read TGTGCCAGCAGCTTCGGGACAGGGGGCGGCTACACCTTC.

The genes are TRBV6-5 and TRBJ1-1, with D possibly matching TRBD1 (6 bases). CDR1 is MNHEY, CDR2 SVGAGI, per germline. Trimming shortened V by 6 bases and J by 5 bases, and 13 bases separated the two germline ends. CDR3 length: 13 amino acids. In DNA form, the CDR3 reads TGTGCCAGCAGCCCTCCCAGGGGAACTGAAGCTTTCTTT. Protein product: CASSPPRGTEAFF.

CDR3 residues: CASSLGGGGTEAFF. The CDR3, as DNA: TGTGCCAGTAGTTTGGGGGGCGGGGGGACTGAAGCTTTCTTT. V and J are TRBV19 and TRBJ1-1; TRBD1 might be the D (6 bases). Germline loops: CDR1 LNHDA, CDR2 SQIVND (reference sequence). Between the trimmed V and J ends, which lost 5 bases and 5 bases, there was a span of 15 bases. This CDR3 has 14 residues.

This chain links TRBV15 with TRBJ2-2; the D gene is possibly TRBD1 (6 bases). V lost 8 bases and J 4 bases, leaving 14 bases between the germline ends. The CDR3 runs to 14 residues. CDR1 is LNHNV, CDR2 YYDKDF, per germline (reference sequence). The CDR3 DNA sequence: TGTGCCACCGAAACAGGGATGGGCACCGGGGAGCTGTTTTTT. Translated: CATETGMGTGELFF.

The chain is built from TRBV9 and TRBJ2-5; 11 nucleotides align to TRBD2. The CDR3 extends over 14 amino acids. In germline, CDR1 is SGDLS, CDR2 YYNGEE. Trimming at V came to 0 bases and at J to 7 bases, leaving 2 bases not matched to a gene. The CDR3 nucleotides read TGTGCCAGCAGCGTAGCTGGGACTAGCGGGACCCAGTACTTC. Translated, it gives CASSVAGTSGTQYF. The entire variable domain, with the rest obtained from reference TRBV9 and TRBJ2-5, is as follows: DSGVTQTPKHLITATGQRVTLRCSPRSGDLSVYWYQQSLDQGLQFLIQYYNGEERAKGNILERFSAQQFPDLHSELNLSSLELGDSALYFCASSVAGTSGTQYFGPGTRLLVL.

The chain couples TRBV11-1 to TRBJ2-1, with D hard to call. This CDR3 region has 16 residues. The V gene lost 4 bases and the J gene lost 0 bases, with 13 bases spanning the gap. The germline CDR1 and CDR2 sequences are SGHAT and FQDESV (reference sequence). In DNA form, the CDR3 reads TGTGCCAGCAGCTATCGACCTAGTAACTCCTACAATGAGCAGTTCTTC. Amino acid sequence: CASSYRPSNSYNEQFF.

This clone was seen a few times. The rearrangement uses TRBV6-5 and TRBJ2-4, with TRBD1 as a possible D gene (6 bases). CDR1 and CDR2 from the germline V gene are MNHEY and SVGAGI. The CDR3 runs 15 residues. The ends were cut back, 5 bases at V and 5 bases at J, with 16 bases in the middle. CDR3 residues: CASSVRQGIQNIQYF. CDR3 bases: TGTGCCAGCAGTGTACGCCAGGGGATACAAAACATTCAGTACTTC.

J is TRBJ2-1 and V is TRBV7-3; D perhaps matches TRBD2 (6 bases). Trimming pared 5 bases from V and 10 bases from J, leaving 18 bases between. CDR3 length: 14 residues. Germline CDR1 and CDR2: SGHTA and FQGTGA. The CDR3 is CASSLHPGDDEQFF. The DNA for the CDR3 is TGTGCCAGCAGCCTCCACCCGGGGGATGACGAGCAGTTCTTC.

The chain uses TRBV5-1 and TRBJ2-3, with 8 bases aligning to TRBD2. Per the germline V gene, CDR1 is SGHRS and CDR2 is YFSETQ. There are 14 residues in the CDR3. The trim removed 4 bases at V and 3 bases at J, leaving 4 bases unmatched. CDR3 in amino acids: CASSRAGVTDTQYF. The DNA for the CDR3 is TGCGCCAGCAGCCGAGCGGGAGTGACAGATACGCAGTATTTT.